Presented here are 32 T cell receptor beta chains from one specimen sequenced in a study of T cells expressing NK-cell markers (dated by TCRdb to the early 2020s). Receptors were amplified or captured by 5' RACE. TCRdb names Illumina HiSeq 2000 as the instrument used. After reprocessing by TCRdb, each CDR3 protein sequence is one entry, and no DNA is given. The sample's records list 450,000 to 600,000 distinct CDR3 sequences. Under 4.5% of the sample is taken by the ten largest. The sequenced sample consisted of blood T cells: a sorted CD56 or NKG2C T cell subset, CD4+ or CD8+ T cells, or bulk PBMC T cells (not recorded which). The receptors were gathered from a man aged 18 to 30 in good health. Donor details come from another sample of the same person, matched by shared clones.

The chain has TRBV12-3 or TRBV12-4 and TRBJ2-7. The CDR3 is made up of 14 amino acids. CDR3 in amino acids: CASSTVGSSYEQYF.

The J gene is TRBJ1-1, the V gene TRBV28. The CDR3 spans 13 residues. Germline V lookup: CDR1 MDHEN, CDR2 SYDVKM. CDR3: CASSTVGATEAFF.

This sequence joins TRBV6-5 and TRBJ2-5; the TRBD2 assignment by TCRdb is unverifiable without DNA. CDR3 length equals 15 residues. Germline-derived CDR1 and CDR2 are MNHEY and SVGAGI. The CDR3 loop reads CASSYSGRPPGTQYF.

V is TRBV7-8 and J is TRBJ1-2; as DNA is missing, the TRBD1 call by TCRdb cannot be tested. This CDR3 has 15 amino acids. Per germline, CDR1 SGHVS and CDR2 FQNEAQ. The CDR3 reads CASSPDRGMSYGYTF.

Here the CDR3 reads CASSAGQGGGYTF. The chain couples TRBV7-2 to TRBJ1-2; with no DNA, the TCRdb D assignment of TRBD1 cannot be verified. Germline V gene lookup returns CDR1 SGHTA and CDR2 FQGNSA. The CDR3 totals 13 residues.

The chain links TRBV12-3 or TRBV12-4 to TRBJ2-1. CDR3 length: 13 residues. The CDR3 protein is CASSLNRLGEQFF.

J is TRBJ2-2 and V is TRBV3-1; TCRdb reports TRBD1, a call that lacks DNA to check it against. Germline V lookup: CDR1 LGHDT, CDR2 YNNKEL (reference sequence). This CDR3 spans 19 amino acids. The CDR3 loop is CASSQERNRGLRDRGELFF.

J is TRBJ2-1 and V is TRBV20-1. This CDR3 region has 15 residues. Germline-derived CDR1 and CDR2 are DFQATT and SNEGSKA (reference sequence). The CDR3 is CSARRGLSSYNEQFF.

The rearrangement links TRBV29-1 to TRBJ2-2; TCRdb calls TRBD1, which cannot be checked without DNA. Germline V lookup: CDR1 SQVTM, CDR2 ANQGSEA. This CDR3 spans 14 amino acids. CDR3 sequence reads: CSVVDHGGTGELFF.

The gene calls are TRBV12-3 or TRBV12-4 and TRBJ2-1. This CDR3 region has 14 residues. Here the CDR3 reads CASSLSRGFNEQFF.

The chain uses TRBV9 and TRBJ2-3; no DNA is available, so the TRBD2 call from TCRdb remains unchecked. This CDR3 region has 16 residues. The germline V gene has CDR1 SGDLS and CDR2 YYNGEE. Here the CDR3 reads CASSVDVGTAGHTQYF.

V usage is TRBV4-3 and J usage is TRBJ2-6. CDR3 length equals 17 residues. Germline lookup yields CDR1 LGHNA and CDR2 YSLEER. The CDR3 sequence is CASSQENGRAGANVLTF.

The genes are TRBV4-3 and TRBJ2-7; TCRdb returns TRBD1, unconfirmable since there is no DNA. Germline V gene lookup returns CDR1 LGHNA and CDR2 YSLEER. The CDR3 is 15 amino acids. This CDR3 is CASSQDRQGSYEQYF.

The rearrangement joins TRBV6-2 or TRBV6-3 to TRBJ1-5. Germline CDR1 and CDR2: MNHEY and SVGEGT. The CDR3 has 15 residues. This CDR3 is CASSYWRQGNQPQHF.

This chain joins TRBV27 and TRBJ2-1; TCRdb proposes TRBD2, but this gene call is untestable without DNA. CDR1 is MNHEY, CDR2 SMNVEV, per germline (reference sequence). The CDR3 has 13 residues. The CDR3 region is CASSQAGYNEQFF.

The CDR3 region is CASRRGLAEKLFF. V usage is TRBV6-6 and J usage is TRBJ1-4. Germline assignment: CDR1 MNHNY and CDR2 SVGAGI (reference sequence). The CDR3 sequence is 13 residues long.

J is TRBJ1-2 and V is TRBV5-5. CDR3 length equals 15 residues. CDR1 SGHKS and CDR2 YYEKEE come from the germline V gene (reference sequence). CDR3 loop: CASSLDSNANYGYTF.

CDR3 residues: CSTDRINQPQHF. The chain has TRBV20-1 and TRBJ1-5; TCRdb selects TRBD1, and the lack of DNA leaves this call unchecked. The CDR3 has 12 amino acids. Germline CDR1 is DFQATT and CDR2 is SNEGSKA (reference sequence).

The chain joins TRBV5-1 to TRBJ2-2; absent DNA, TCRdb's TRBD1 call cannot be checked. In germline, CDR1 is SGHRS, CDR2 YFSETQ. The CDR3 spans 15 residues. This CDR3 reads CASSPRTLGTGELFF. The full variable domain, rest sourced from reference TRBV5-1 and TRBJ2-2, is KAGVTQTPRYLIKTRGQQVTLSCSPISGHRSVSWYQQTPGQGLQFLFEYFSETQRNKGNFPGRFSGRQFSNSRSEMNVSTLELGDSALYLCASSPRTLGTGELFFGEGSRLTVL.

V is TRBV7-8 and J is TRBJ1-5. Germline-derived CDR1 and CDR2 are SGHVS and FQNEAQ. The CDR3 contains 12 residues. CDR3 loop: CASSFQSQPQHF.

The gene calls are TRBV5-5 and TRBJ2-5; TCRdb reports TRBD2, a call that lacks DNA to check it against. The germline V gene encodes CDR1 SGHKS and CDR2 YYEKEE (reference sequence). This CDR3 has 16 residues. Here the CDR3 reads CASSLLVSGGLETQYF.

The chain employs TRBV20-1 and TRBJ1-5. There are 15 residues in the CDR3. The germline CDR1 and CDR2 sequences are DFQATT and SNEGSKA (reference sequence). CDR3 in amino acids: CSARRASNPNQPQHF.

The V gene is TRBV27, the J gene TRBJ2-5; the TCRdb D gene call, TRBD1, has no DNA to confirm it. This CDR3 region has 15 residues. In germline, CDR1 is MNHEY, CDR2 SMNVEV (reference sequence). This CDR3 is CASSLMGQREETQYF.

The chain's CDR3 is CASSEWSGRAGSDTQYF. The chain employs TRBV2 and TRBJ2-3; TCRdb's D gene call, TRBD2, goes unchecked for lack of DNA. This CDR3 has 17 residues. The germline gives CDR1 SNHLY, CDR2 FYNNEI.

The rearrangement links TRBV7-6 to TRBJ2-1; TCRdb gives TRBD2 as the D gene, but with no DNA this cannot be confirmed. Germline CDR1 is SGHVS and CDR2 is FNYEAQ. The CDR3 runs to 15 residues. The CDR3 sequence is CASSLVDQREYEQFF.

CDR3 sequence reads: CSARYYGLAGGYNEQFF. The genes are TRBV20-1 and TRBJ2-1; as DNA is missing, the TRBD2 call by TCRdb cannot be tested. Germline V gives CDR1 DFQATT, CDR2 SNEGSKA (reference sequence). The CDR3 totals 17 residues.

The CDR3 loop reads CASSYINGAKNIQYF. The chain uses TRBV6-5 and TRBJ2-4. Germline assignment: CDR1 MNHEY and CDR2 SVGAGI. This CDR3 region has 15 residues.

This chain uses TRBV12-3 or TRBV12-4 with TRBJ2-1; TCRdb picks TRBD1, but there is no DNA to check that call. This CDR3 is 15 amino acids long. The CDR3 loop is CASSLPQGAWNEQFF.

CDR3 loop: CASSELGLNGNTIYF. The chain combines TRBV3-1 with TRBJ1-3. CDR3 size: 15 residues. Germline V lookup: CDR1 LGHDT, CDR2 YNNKEL (reference sequence).

The genes are TRBV5-5 and TRBJ2-2; absent DNA, TCRdb's TRBD2 call cannot be checked. From germline, CDR1 is SGHKS and CDR2 YYEKEE (reference sequence). The CDR3 is 18 residues long. The CDR3 sequence is CASSLSLTSGRGTGELFF. Full variable domain (outside the CDR3, taken from reference TRBV5-5 and TRBJ2-2): DAGVTQSPTHLIKTRGQQVTLRCSPISGHKSVSWYQQVLGQGPQFIFQYYEKEERGRGNFPDRFSARQFPNYSSELNVNALLLGDSALYLCASSLSLTSGRGTGELFFGEGSRLTVL.

This CDR3 is CATHHRAGEIGEQYF. The V gene is TRBV28, the J gene TRBJ2-7; absent DNA, TCRdb's TRBD2 call cannot be checked. In germline, CDR1 is MDHEN, CDR2 SYDVKM. CDR3 length equals 15 residues. Supplemented by reference TRBV28 and TRBJ2-7, the full variable domain reads DVKVTQSSRYLVKRTGEKVFLECVQDMDHENMFWYRQDPGLGLRLIYFSYDVKMKEKGDIPEGYSVSREKKERFSLILESASTNQTSMYLCATHHRAGEIGEQYFGPGTRLTVT.

V and J are TRBV14 and TRBJ2-2. This CDR3 spans 14 amino acids. In germline, CDR1 is SGHDN, CDR2 FVKESK. The CDR3 loop is CASSQDAVTGELFF.